Reported below is one T cell receptor beta chain. Its specificity is not known. TCRdb's copy holds only in-frame clones and misses some; the assay was immunoSEQ multiplex PCR. The sample contains 35,000 or so clones, over 70% of which appear only once. The sample belongs to a study of monozygotic twins with cystic fibrosis. Study results and caveats: Median Simpson clonality of 0.0095 suggested naive T cells predominated. Monozygotic CF twins shared more identical nucleotide clonotypes than unrelated patients.

V lost 6 bases and J lost 2; bases outside the gene matches: 9. Germline V gene data show CDR1 as SNHLY and CDR2 as FYNNEI. This CDR3 region has 16 residues. The V call is TRBV2, the J call TRBJ1-4; 7 bases match TRBD1. This receptor was identified in a girl aged 2 to 9 with cystic fibrosis. The sequencing sample was made of blood. As DNA, the CDR3 is TGTGCCAGCAGCCTATCACAGGGGAGGACTAATGAAAAACTGTTTTTT. Translating it yields CASSLSQGRTNEKLFF. The entire variable domain, with the rest obtained from reference TRBV2 and TRBJ1-4, is as follows: EPEVTQTPSHQVTQMGQEVILRCVPISNHLYFYWYRQILGQKVEFLVSFYNNEISEKSEIFDDQFSVERPDGSNFTLKIRSTKLEDSAMYFCASSLSQGRTNEKLFFGSGTQLSVL.